These T cell receptor beta chains were read from a single sample in a study of molecular identifiers for immune sequencing clone quantification. MiXCR was run by TCRdb on the PCR reads, yielding one entry per CDR3 protein. The table has about 640,000 distinct CDR3 sequences, 15% to 20% seen once. The sequenced sample was naive CD8+ T cells from blood, with Jurkat cell RNA spiked in. Source of these receptors: a human donor in good health. Some libraries in this study had Jurkat cell RNA spiked in. CDR3s include the opening cysteine and the closing phenylalanine or tryptophan. Fields, in order: D gene, J gene, V gene, clone size, CDR3 protein, CDR3 DNA. D genes are given only for firm matches. Rows may omit the clone size; those that give it use once, few, many or a size class.

TRBD2,TRBJ2-7,TRBV28,-,CASSSRGLADSYEQYF,TGTGCCAGCAGTTCCCGAGGACTAGCGGACTCCTACGAGCAGTACTTC
-,TRBJ1-4,TRBV27,-,CASSPSGSNEKLVF,TGTGCCAGCAGCCCCAGCGGGTCTAATGAAAAACTGGTTTTT
-,TRBJ1-1,TRBV28,many,CASPPEGGITEAFF,TGTGCCAGTCCCCCAGAGGGAGGAATCACTGAAGCTTTCTTT
-,TRBJ2-3,TRBV12-3/TRBV12-4,many,CASNALSTDTQYF,TGTGCCAGCAATGCACTTAGCACAGATACGCAGTATTTT
TRBD2,TRBJ2-1,TRBV9,few,CASSAATSGPSSYNEQFF,TGTGCCAGCAGCGCAGCGACTAGCGGGCCAAGCTCCTACAATGAGCAGTTCTTC
-,TRBJ2-5,TRBV29-1,many,CSVEVPETQYF,TGCAGCGTTGAAGTCCCCGAGACCCAGTACTTC
-,TRBJ2-7,TRBV11-2,-,CASSSRQENYEQYF,TGTGCCAGCAGCTCCCGACAGGAGAATTACGAGCAGTACTTC
TRBD1,TRBJ1-4,TRBV9,-,CASSADRGNEKLFF,TGTGCCAGCAGCGCAGACAGGGGCAATGAAAAACTGTTTTTT
TRBD2,TRBJ2-5,TRBV27,-,CASSLAGEETLYF,TGTGCCAGCAGTTTAGCGGGAGAAGAGACCCTGTACTTC
TRBD1,TRBJ2-4,TRBV6-5,many,CASSIGQGGNIQYF,TGTGCCAGCAGTATAGGACAGGGGGGAAACATTCAGTACTTC
TRBD1,TRBJ1-2,TRBV28,-,CASRALGTDALCYGYTF,TGTGCCAGCAGGGCCCTAGGGACAGATGCCTTATGCTATGGCTACACCTTC
TRBD1,TRBJ1-1,TRBV9,many,CASSAGTGSEEAFF,TGTGCCAGCAGCGCCGGGACAGGCTCGGAGGAAGCTTTCTTT
-,TRBJ2-7,TRBV5-6,many,CASSLAPRDLTYEQYF,TGTGCCAGCAGCTTGGCCCCACGGGATTTAACCTACGAGCAGTACTTC
TRBD1,TRBJ1-1,TRBV7-9,many,CASSFLQGSTEAFF,TGTGCCAGCAGCTTTTTACAGGGGAGCACTGAAGCTTTCTTT
TRBD2,TRBJ2-7,TRBV25-1,few,CASSGGLVYEQYF,TGTGCCAGCAGTGGGGGACTAGTCTACGAGCAGTACTTC
-,TRBJ1-3,TRBV12-3/TRBV12-4,many,CASIPSYGNTIYF,TGTGCCAGCATCCCCTCATATGGAAACACCATATATTTT
-,TRBJ2-7,TRBV4-1,-,CASSQVEGAVYEQYF,TGCGCCAGCAGCCAAGTGGAGGGGGCGGTCTACGAGCAGTACTTC
-,TRBJ1-5,TRBV2,-,CASRAPGDPINQPQHF,TGTGCCAGCAGGGCCCCAGGGGACCCGATTAATCAGCCCCAGCATTTT
-,TRBJ1-1,TRBV29-1,many,CSVEVENTEAFF,TGCAGCGTTGAGGTCGAAAACACTGAAGCTTTCTTT
-,TRBJ1-2,TRBV9,many,CASSVEGTLNYGYTF,TGTGCCAGCAGCGTAGAGGGGACGCTGAACTATGGCTACACCTTC
-,TRBJ1-1,TRBV7-3,many,CASRDRGNTEAFF,TGTGCCAGCAGGGACAGAGGGAATACTGAAGCTTTCTTT
TRBD2,TRBJ2-2,TRBV12-3/TRBV12-4,-,CASSFGLAGGQDTGELFF,TGTGCCAGCAGTTTTGGACTAGCGGGGGGGCAGGACACCGGGGAGCTGTTTTTT
-,TRBJ2-6,TRBV7-6,-,CASSSDIPSARWSGANVLTF,TGTGCCAGCAGCTCCGACATCCCCAGCGCCAGGTGGTCAGGGGCCAACGTCCTGACTTTC
-,TRBJ2-3,TRBV4-1,many,CASKTLPGTSTDTQYF,TGCGCCAGCAAAACCCTACCAGGAACTAGCACAGATACGCAGTATTTT
-,TRBJ2-3,TRBV9,many,CASSVDRTIYTDTQYF,TGTGCCAGCAGCGTAGATCGGACCATCTACACAGATACGCAGTATTTT
TRBD1,TRBJ2-5,TRBV6-5,-,CVSSYNRDRQYF,TGCGTCAGCAGCTATAACCGGGACAGACAGTACTTC
-,TRBJ1-5,TRBV6-5,many,CASSYGNYQPQHF,TGTGCCAGCAGTTACGGCAATTATCAGCCCCAGCATTTT
-,TRBJ2-7,TRBV5-1,-,CASSSPGGGTGEQYF,TGCGCCAGCAGCTCCCCCGGTGGAGGGACCGGCGAGCAGTACTTC
TRBD2,TRBJ2-5,TRBV14,many,CASSQDRLAGIVTQYF,TGTGCCAGCAGCCAAGATCGACTAGCGGGGATCGTGACCCAGTACTTC
TRBD1,TRBJ2-1,TRBV25-1,many,CASSERGLTYNEQFF,TGTGCCAGCAGTGAAAGGGGGCTGACCTACAATGAGCAGTTCTTC
-,TRBJ2-7,TRBV5-5,few,CASSLDQMNEQYF,TGTGCCAGCAGCTTAGACCAGATGAACGAGCAGTACTTC
TRBD1,TRBJ1-4,TRBV12-3/TRBV12-4,-,CASSHGQGLTEKLFF,TGTGCCAGCAGCCATGGACAGGGGCTGACTGAAAAACTGTTTTTT
-,TRBJ2-3,TRBV9,few,CASSVGAWESDTQYF,TGTGCCAGCAGCGTAGGTGCTTGGGAATCAGATACGCAGTATTTT
-,TRBJ2-1,TRBV4-3,many,CASSQDYRRNLNEQFF,TGCGCCAGCAGCCAAGACTACAGGAGAAACTTAAATGAGCAGTTCTTC
-,TRBJ1-1,TRBV27,few,CASSVTGRRRDTEAFF,TGTGCCAGCAGTGTAACAGGGCGGAGAAGGGACACTGAAGCTTTCTTT
-,TRBJ1-2,TRBV4-3,few,CASSIGVRREYGYTF,TGCGCCAGCAGCATCGGCGTCCGAAGAGAATATGGCTACACCTTC
-,TRBJ2-1,TRBV4-3,-,CASSEGGEYNEQFF,TGCGCCAGCAGCGAGGGCGGGGAATACAATGAGCAGTTCTTC
TRBD1,TRBJ2-3,TRBV4-2,many,CASSEEQGTYTDTQYF,TGTGCCAGCAGCGAAGAACAGGGGACCTACACAGATACGCAGTATTTT
TRBD2,TRBJ2-5,TRBV6-2/TRBV6-3,many,CASSSGTSGGYQETQYF,TGTGCCAGCAGCTCCGGGACTAGCGGGGGTTACCAAGAGACCCAGTACTTC
-,TRBJ2-7,TRBV28,few,CASSLPIEAYEQYF,TGTGCCAGCAGTTTACCCATTGAGGCCTACGAGCAGTACTTC
-,TRBJ2-6,TRBV12-3/TRBV12-4,many,CASSSVLSGANVLTF,TGTGCCAGCAGTTCAGTGCTCTCTGGGGCCAACGTCCTGACTTTC
-,TRBJ2-7,TRBV12-3/TRBV12-4,-,CVSRHDAYEQYF,TGTGTCAGCAGACACGATGCCTACGAGCAGTACTTC
TRBD2,TRBJ2-7,TRBV6-5,-,CASSELAGGVEQYF,TGTGCCAGCAGCGAACTAGCGGGAGGGGTCGAGCAGTACTTC
-,TRBJ2-7,TRBV27,many,CASSLTEKYEQYF,TGTGCCAGCAGTCTGACAGAGAAGTACGAGCAGTACTTC
-,TRBJ2-7,TRBV20-1,-,CSARSGQNYEQYF,TGCAGTGCTAGGAGTGGACAGAACTACGAGCAGTACTTC
-,TRBJ1-6,TRBV2,few,CASSEGVPYDSPLHF,TGTGCCAGCAGTGAAGGGGTCCCCTATGATTCACCCCTCCACTTT
TRBD2,TRBJ2-3,TRBV6-5,many,CASSLAGGGADTQYF,TGTGCCAGCAGTCTAGCGGGAGGAGGCGCAGATACGCAGTATTTT
-,TRBJ1-1,TRBV20-1,-,CSARVPGFEAFF,TGCAGTGCTAGAGTCCCCGGGTTTGAAGCTTTCTTT
TRBD1,TRBJ1-5,TRBV7-9,-,CASSAGTGRIQPQHF,TGTGCCAGCAGCGCCGGGACAGGGCGGATTCAGCCCCAGCATTTT
-,TRBJ2-3,TRBV7-9,many,CASSQTPSGSDTQYF,TGTGCCAGCAGCCAGACTCCCTCGGGGTCAGATACGCAGTATTTT
TRBD1,TRBJ2-7,TRBV4-3,many,CASSHRQGAWEQYF,TGCGCCAGCAGCCACAGGCAGGGGGCGTGGGAGCAGTACTTC
-,TRBJ2-3,TRBV7-9,-,CASSLGGIGDTQYF,TGTGCCAGCAGCTTAGGGGGGATCGGAGATACGCAGTATTTT
-,TRBJ2-5,TRBV30,many,CAWSSGTAVETQYF,TGTGCCTGGAGCTCCGGAACGGCCGTTGAGACCCAGTACTTC
TRBD2,TRBJ2-1,TRBV30,few,CAWRAGGPNEQFF,TGTGCCTGGAGGGCGGGGGGGCCCAATGAGCAGTTCTTC